This TCR beta chain was identified in a study of cytomegalovirus exposure and HLA in healthy donors. Primers for the PCR totalled 60 Vbeta and 13 Jbeta. Data came from immunoSEQ multiplex PCR; TCRdb stores just in-frame clones and leaves some out. In the table there are some 150,000 clones, approximately 80% of which are singletons. V was clipped by 2 bases and J by 2 bases; unmatched bases: 14. The CDR3 is 19 amino acids. Germline V gives CDR1 SNHLY, CDR2 FYNNEI. V and J are TRBV2 and TRBJ2-3, with 9 bases identical to TRBD2. The TCR originated in a man between 35 and 55 years old in good health and CMV-seropositive. The specimen was PBMCs. Written as DNA, the CDR3 is TGTGCCAGCAGTGAAAGTTCTCATACGCTAGCGGGGTACACAGATACGCAGTATTTT. It codes for CASSESSHTLAGYTDTQYF.